These 6 T cell receptor beta chains share one sample of origin, sequenced in a study of T cell responses to AZD1222 COVID-19 vaccine. Assay: immunoSEQ multiplex PCR; the TCRdb copy retains only in-frame clones and omits some. The sample includes about 180,000 clones, about nine tenths of them seen just once. The sequencing used peripheral blood, collected on day 0 of AZD1222 vaccination. The receptors stem from an adult in good health.

This clone is a singleton in its sample. The chain has TRBV27 and TRBJ1-3; D perhaps matches TRBD1 (5 bases). This CDR3 has 15 residues. The germline V gene encodes CDR1 MNHEY and CDR2 SMNVEV (reference sequence). The V end lost 0 bases, the J end lost 4 bases, and 10 bases lay between the germline ends. In DNA form, the CDR3 reads TGTGCCAGCAGTTTATCCGGGGGGGTCGGAAACACCATATATTTT. This translates into CASSLSGGVGNTIYF.

The chain combines TRBV21-1 with TRBJ1-5. TRBV21-1 is an annotated pseudogene. CDR3 length equals 15 residues. The CDR3 sequence is CASSKRGQGNQPQHF. CDR3 nucleotides: TGTGCCAGCAGCAAACGAGGCCAGGGCAATCAGCCCCAGCATTTT.

Written as DNA, the CDR3 is TGTGCTAGTGGTTTGGAGACCATCTCCAATGAGCAGTTCTTC. Encoded protein: CASGLETISNEQFF. This rearrangement joins TRBV12-5 to TRBJ2-1; D gene ambiguous. Germline V gene sequence: CDR1 LGHNT, CDR2 FRNRAP. CDR3 size: 14 residues. With 1 base removed from V and 6 bases from J, the gap between germline ends came to 10 bases.

This sequence joins TRBV24-1 and TRBJ2-5; unclear D gene. The CDR3 loop spans 12 amino acids. The V end was cut by 1 base, the J end by 5 bases, with 4 bases between. CDR1 is KGHDR and CDR2 is SFDVKD in the germline V gene. The CDR3, as DNA: TGTGCCACCAGTGATTTAGGGGAGACCCAGTACTTC. This encodes CATSDLGETQYF.

The CDR3 nucleotides read TGTGCCAGTAGTATAAAATACCAGGGGATGAGGAAACTGTTTTTT. Protein sequence: CASSIKYQGMRKLFF. The rearrangement joins TRBV19 to TRBJ1-4, with D possibly being TRBD1 (6 bases). This CDR3 contains 15 residues. Germline values: CDR1 LNHDA, CDR2 SQIVND (reference sequence). V was cut by 2 bases and J by 11 bases, with 18 bases left in between. Supplemented by reference TRBV19 and TRBJ1-4, the full variable domain reads DGGITQSPKYLFRKEGQNVTLSCEQNLNHDAMYWYRQDPGQGLRLIYYSQIVNDFQKGDIAEGYSVSREKKESFPLTVTSAQKNPTAFYLCASSIKYQGMRKLFFGSGTQLSVL.

This rearrangement joins TRBV7-3 to TRBJ1-1; 7 bases are shared with TRBD1. Trimming removed 6 bases from V and 3 bases from J; junction bases left unmatched: 10. Looked up from germline, CDR1 is SGHTA and CDR2 is FQGTGA. The CDR3 length is 15 residues. Here the CDR3 DNA reads TGTGCCAGCAGTGACGAGACAGGGTTGGACACTGAAGCTTTCTTT. It encodes CASSDETGLDTEAFF.